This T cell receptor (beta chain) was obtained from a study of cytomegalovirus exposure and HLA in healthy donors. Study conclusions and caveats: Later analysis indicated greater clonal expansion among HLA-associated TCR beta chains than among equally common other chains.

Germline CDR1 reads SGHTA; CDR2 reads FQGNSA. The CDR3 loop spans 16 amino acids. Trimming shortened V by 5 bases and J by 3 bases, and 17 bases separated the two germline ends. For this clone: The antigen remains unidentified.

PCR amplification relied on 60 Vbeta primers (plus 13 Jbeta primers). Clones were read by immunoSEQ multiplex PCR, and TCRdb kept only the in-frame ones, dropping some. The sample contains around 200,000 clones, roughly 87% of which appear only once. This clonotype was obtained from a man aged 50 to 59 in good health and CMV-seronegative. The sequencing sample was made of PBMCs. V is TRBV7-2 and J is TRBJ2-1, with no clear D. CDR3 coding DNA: TGTGCCAGCAGCAATACCAAATTCTACGGCTACAATGAGCAGTTCTTC. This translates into CASSNTKFYGYNEQFF.